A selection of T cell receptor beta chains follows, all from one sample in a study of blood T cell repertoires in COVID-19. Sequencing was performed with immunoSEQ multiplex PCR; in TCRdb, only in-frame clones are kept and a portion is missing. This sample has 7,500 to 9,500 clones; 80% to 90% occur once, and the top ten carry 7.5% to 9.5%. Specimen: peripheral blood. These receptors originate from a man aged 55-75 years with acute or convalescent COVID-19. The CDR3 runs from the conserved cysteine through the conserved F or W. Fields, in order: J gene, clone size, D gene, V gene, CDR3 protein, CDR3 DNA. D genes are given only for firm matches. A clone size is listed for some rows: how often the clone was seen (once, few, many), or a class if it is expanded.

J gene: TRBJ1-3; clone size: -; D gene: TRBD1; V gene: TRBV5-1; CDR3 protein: CASSLEGGAGGNTIYF; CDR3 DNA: TGCGCCAGCAGCTTGGAAGGGGGCGCGGGAGGAAACACCATATATTTT
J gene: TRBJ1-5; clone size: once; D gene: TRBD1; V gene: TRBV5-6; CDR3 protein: CASSFWTGRNSNQPQHF; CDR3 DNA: TGTGCCAGCAGCTTCTGGACAGGACGAAATAGCAATCAGCCCCAGCATTTT
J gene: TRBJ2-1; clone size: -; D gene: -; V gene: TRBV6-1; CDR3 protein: CASSEAPLYEQFF; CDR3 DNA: TGTGCCAGCAGTGAAGCCCCCCTCTATGAGCAGTTCTTC
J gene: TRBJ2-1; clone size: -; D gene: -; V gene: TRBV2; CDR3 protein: CASSVNRGGYNEQFF; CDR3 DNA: TGTGCCAGCAGTGTTAACAGGGGGGGGTACAATGAGCAGTTCTTC
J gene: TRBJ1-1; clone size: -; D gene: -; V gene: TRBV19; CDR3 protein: CASSKASSAEEAFF; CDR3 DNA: TGTGCCAGTAGTAAGGCCTCTTCTGCGGAGGAAGCTTTCTTT
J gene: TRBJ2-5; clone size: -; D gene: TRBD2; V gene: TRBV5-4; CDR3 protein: CASSPTSGETQYF; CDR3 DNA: TGTGCCAGCAGCCCCACTAGCGGAGAGACCCAGTACTTC
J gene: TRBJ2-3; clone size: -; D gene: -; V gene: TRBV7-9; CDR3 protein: CASSNQAGLTDTQYF; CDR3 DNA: TGTGCCAGCAGCAACCAAGCGGGTTTGACAGATACGCAGTATTTT
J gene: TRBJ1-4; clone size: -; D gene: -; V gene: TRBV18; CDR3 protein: CASSRDGGTTNEKLFF; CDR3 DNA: TGTGCCAGCTCACGGGACGGGGGGACTACTAATGAAAAACTGTTTTTT
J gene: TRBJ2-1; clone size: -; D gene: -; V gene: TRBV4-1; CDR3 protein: CASSQDPPADYSFLGQFF; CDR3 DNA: TGCGCCAGCAGCCAAGACCCACCAGCGGACTATTCTTTCTTAGGGCAGTTCTTC
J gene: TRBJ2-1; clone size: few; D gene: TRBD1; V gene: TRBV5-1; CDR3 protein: CASSSLPPGGGNEQFF; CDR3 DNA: TGCGCCAGCAGCTCCCTCCCCCCAGGGGGCGGGAATGAGCAGTTCTTC
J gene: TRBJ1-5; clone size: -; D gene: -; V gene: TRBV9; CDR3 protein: CASSDPEGAGAVGNQPQHF; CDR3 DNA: TGTGCCAGCAGCGATCCCGAAGGTGCGGGGGCGGTGGGCAATCAGCCCCAGCATTTT
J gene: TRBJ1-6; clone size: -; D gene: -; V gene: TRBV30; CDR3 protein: CAWRPQDSPLHF; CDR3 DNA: TGTGCCTGGAGACCTCAGGATTCACCCCTCCACTTT
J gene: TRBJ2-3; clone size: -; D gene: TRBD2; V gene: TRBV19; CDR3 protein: CASSIALAGDSTDTQYF; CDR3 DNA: TGTGCCAGTAGTATAGCGCTAGCGGGGGATTCCACAGATACGCAGTATTTT
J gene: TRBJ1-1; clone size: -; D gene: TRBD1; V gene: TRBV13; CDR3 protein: CASSPGQTGTEAFF; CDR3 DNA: TGTGCCAGCAGCCCGGGACAGACGGGTACTGAAGCTTTCTTT
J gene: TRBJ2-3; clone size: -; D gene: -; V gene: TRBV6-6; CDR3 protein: CASSYSPRRGTDTQYF; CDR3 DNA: TGTGCCAGCAGTTACTCTCCCCGGAGGGGCACAGATACGCAGTATTTT
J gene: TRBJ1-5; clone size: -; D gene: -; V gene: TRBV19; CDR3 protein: CASSIAQMSQHF; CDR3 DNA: TGTGCCAGTAGTATAGCCCAAATGTCCCAGCATTTT
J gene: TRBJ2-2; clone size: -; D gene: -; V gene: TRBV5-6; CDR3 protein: CASSLNLRNTGELFF; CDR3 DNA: TGTGCCAGCAGCTTGAACTTACGGAACACCGGGGAGCTGTTTTTT
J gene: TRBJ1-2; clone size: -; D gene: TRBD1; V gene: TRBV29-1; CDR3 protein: CSAGDSGPGAGYTF; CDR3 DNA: TGCAGCGCCGGGGACAGTGGACCAGGGGCAGGCTACACCTTC
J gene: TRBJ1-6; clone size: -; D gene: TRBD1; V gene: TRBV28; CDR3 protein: CASRKGASYNSPLHF; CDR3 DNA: TGTGCCAGCAGAAAGGGGGCCTCCTATAATTCACCCCTCCACTTT
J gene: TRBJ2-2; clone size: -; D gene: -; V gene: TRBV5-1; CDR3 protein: CASSTDTGELFF; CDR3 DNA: TGCGCCAGCAGCACGGACACCGGGGAGCTGTTTTTT
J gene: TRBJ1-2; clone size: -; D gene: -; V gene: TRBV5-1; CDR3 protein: CASSLNYGYTF; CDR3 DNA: TGCGCCAGCAGCCTTAACTATGGCTACACCTTC
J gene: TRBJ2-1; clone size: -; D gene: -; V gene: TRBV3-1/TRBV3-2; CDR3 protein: CASSQDWVRTTGNEQFF; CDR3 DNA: TGTGCCAGCAGCCAAGATTGGGTCCGCACTACGGGGAATGAGCAGTTCTTC
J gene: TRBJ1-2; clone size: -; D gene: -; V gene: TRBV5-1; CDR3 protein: CASSPGENYGYTF; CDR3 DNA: TGCGCCAGCAGCCCGGGGGAAAACTATGGCTACACCTTC
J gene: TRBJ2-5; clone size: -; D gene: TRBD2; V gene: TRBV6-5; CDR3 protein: CASSYSVAGVRETQYF; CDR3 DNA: TGTGCCAGCAGTTACTCGGTAGCGGGGGTACGGGAGACCCAGTACTTC
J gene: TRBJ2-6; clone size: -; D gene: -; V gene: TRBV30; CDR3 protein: CAFTALSSGANVLTF; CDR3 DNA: TGTGCCTTTACAGCCCTCAGCTCTGGGGCCAACGTCCTGACTTTC
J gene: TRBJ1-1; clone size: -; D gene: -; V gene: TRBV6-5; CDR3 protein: CASTPAGFGGTEAFF; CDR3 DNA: TGTGCCAGCACCCCCGCAGGGTTCGGGGGCACTGAAGCTTTCTTT
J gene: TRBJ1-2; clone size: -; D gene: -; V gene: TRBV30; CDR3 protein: CAWSYRGASGYTF; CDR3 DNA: TGTGCCTGGAGTTACCGGGGGGCGAGTGGCTACACCTTC
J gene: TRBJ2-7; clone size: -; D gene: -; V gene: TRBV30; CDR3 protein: CAWSVGPGEQYF; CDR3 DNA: TGTGCCTGGAGTGTAGGTCCGGGGGAGCAGTACTTC
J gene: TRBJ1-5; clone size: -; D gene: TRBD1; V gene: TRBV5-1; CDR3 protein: CASSITGGNQPQHF; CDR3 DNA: TGCGCCAGCAGCATTACAGGGGGGAATCAGCCCCAGCATTTT
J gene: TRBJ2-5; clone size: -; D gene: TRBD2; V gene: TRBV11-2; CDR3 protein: CASSRIEASGPQETQYF; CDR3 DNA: TGTGCCAGCAGCCGCATAGAGGCTAGCGGTCCTCAAGAGACCCAGTACTTC
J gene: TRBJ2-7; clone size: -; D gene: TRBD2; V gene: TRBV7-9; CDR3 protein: CASSSELAAFYEQYF; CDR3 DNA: TGTGCCAGCAGCTCGGAACTAGCGGCCTTTTACGAGCAGTACTTC
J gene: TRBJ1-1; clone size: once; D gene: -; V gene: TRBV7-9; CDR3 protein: CASSLVQGFMNTEAFF; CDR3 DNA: TGTGCCAGCAGCTTAGTTCAGGGCTTCATGAACACTGAAGCTTTCTTT
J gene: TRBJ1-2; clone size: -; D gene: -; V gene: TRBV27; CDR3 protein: CASSYGQGGYGYTF; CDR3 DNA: TGTGCCAGCAGTTACGGCCAGGGTGGCTATGGCTACACCTTC
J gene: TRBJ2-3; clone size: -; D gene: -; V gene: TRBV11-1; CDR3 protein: CASSYLGQGGTDTQYF; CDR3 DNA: TGTGCCAGCAGCTACCTAGGACAGGGAGGGACAGATACGCAGTATTTT
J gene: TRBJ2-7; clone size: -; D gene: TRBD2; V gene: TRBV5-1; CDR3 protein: CASSFGGLDLEEQYF; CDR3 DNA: TGCGCCAGCAGTTTCGGCGGACTAGACCTGGAGGAGCAGTACTTC
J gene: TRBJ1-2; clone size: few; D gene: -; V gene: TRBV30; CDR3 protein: CAWSVGSLGGYTF; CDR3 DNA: TGTGCCTGGAGTGTAGGGAGTTTGGGAGGCTACACCTTC
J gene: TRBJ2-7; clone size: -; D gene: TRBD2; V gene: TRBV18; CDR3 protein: CASHSGGSYEQYF; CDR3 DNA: TGTGCCAGCCATAGCGGGGGCTCCTACGAGCAGTACTTC
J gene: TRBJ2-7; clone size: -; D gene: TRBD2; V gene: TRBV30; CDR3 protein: CAWSGLAGVVQYF; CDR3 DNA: TGTGCCTGGAGTGGTCTAGCGGGAGTGGTGCAGTACTTC
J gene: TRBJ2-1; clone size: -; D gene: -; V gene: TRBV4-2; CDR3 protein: CASSHPAGSYNEQFF; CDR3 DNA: TGTGCCAGCAGCCACCCAGCGGGTAGCTACAATGAGCAGTTCTTC
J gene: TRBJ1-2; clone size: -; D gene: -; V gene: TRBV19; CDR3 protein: CASSIDPAGDVHGYTF; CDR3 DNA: TGTGCCAGTAGTATAGATCCGGCAGGGGACGTCCATGGCTACACCTTC
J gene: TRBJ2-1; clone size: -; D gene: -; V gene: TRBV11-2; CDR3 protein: CASSLESFSYNEQFF; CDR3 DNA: TGTGCCAGCAGCTTAGAATCTTTCTCCTACAATGAGCAGTTCTTC
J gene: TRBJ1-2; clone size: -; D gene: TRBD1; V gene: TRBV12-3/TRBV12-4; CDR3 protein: CAGQGSANYGYTF; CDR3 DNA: TGTGCCGGACAGGGCTCAGCTAACTATGGCTACACCTTC
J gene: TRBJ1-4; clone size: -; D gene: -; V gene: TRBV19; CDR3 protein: CASSIVGSNEKLFF; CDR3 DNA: TGTGCCAGTAGTATAGTGGGCAGCAATGAAAAACTGTTTTTT
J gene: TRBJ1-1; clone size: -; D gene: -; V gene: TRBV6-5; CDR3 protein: CASISRQWPEAFF; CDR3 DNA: TGTGCCAGCATAAGCAGGCAGTGGCCTGAAGCTTTCTTT
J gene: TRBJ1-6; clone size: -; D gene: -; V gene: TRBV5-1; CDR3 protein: CASSSSRDSPLHF; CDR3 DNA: TGCGCCAGCAGCTCTAGTCGGGATTCACCCCTCCACTTT